The 15 T cell receptor beta chains presented below share a single source sample, sequenced in a study of shared clonotypes between healthy human individuals. Here immunoSEQ multiplex PCR was the method, and the copy in TCRdb shows in-frame clones only, minus some. The sample has some 1,400,000 clones; approximately 96% are singletons. Sequencing input: naive CD4+ T cells sorted from blood. Subset reported: CD45RA+ positively selected. These receptors were obtained from a man aged 30 to 45 in good health.

This clone appeared once. CDR3 protein: CASSLEQGAGQPQHF. Written as DNA, the CDR3 is TGCGCCAGCAGCTTGGAACAGGGCGCGGGGCAGCCCCAGCATTTT. The chain uses TRBV5-1 and TRBJ1-5, with D maybe TRBD1 (6 bases). The CDR3 sequence is 15 residues long. Trimming removed 0 bases at V and 7 bases at J, with 14 bases between. In germline, CDR1 is SGHRS, CDR2 YFSETQ.

In its sample, this clone was seen once. The same CDR3 is also encoded by other DNA sequences in this sample. CDR3 sequence reads: CASSTFQETQYF. DNA for the CDR3: TGCGCCAGCAGCACTTTCCAAGAGACCCAGTACTTC. The chain links TRBV5-1 to TRBJ2-5; D gene uncertain. CDR3 size: 12 residues. From germline, CDR1 is SGHRS and CDR2 YFSETQ. Trimming cost V 4 bases and J 1 base, with 5 bases left between them.

V and J are TRBV18 and TRBJ2-4; D is ambiguous. Germline-derived CDR1 and CDR2 are KGHSH and LQKENI. With 3 bases removed from V and 2 bases from J, the gap between germline ends came to 14 bases. CDR3 length: 16 residues. The chain's CDR3 is CASSPRPIDTKNIQYF. The DNA for the CDR3 is TGTGCCAGCTCACCCAGGCCAATAGATACCAAAAACATTCAGTACTTC.

This clone was seen a single time. The CDR3 loop is CASSVGPGLNYGYTF. DNA of the CDR3: TGTGCCAGCAGCGTAGGTCCAGGGCTTAACTATGGCTACACCTTC. The chain employs TRBV9 and TRBJ1-2; maybe TRBD1 (5 bases). The V end was cut by 0 bases, the J end by 1 base, with 10 bases between. The CDR3 has 15 residues. CDR1 is SGDLS and CDR2 is YYNGEE in the germline V gene.

The V and J genes are TRBV5-1 and TRBJ2-5; 11 bases fit TRBD2. V lost 4 bases, J lost 4 bases, and 18 bases stayed unmatched. CDR3 length: 19 amino acids. CDR1 and CDR2 from the germline V gene are SGHRS and YFSETQ. CDR3 loop: CASSGGQGKTSGILETQYF. For the CDR3, the DNA is TGCGCCAGCAGCGGAGGACAGGGGAAGACTAGCGGGATCCTAGAGACCCAGTACTTC.

The V gene is TRBV10-2, the J gene TRBJ1-2; D might be TRBD1 (6 bases). V was trimmed by 2 bases and J by 4 bases, leaving 14 bases between them. This CDR3 is 15 amino acids long. Germline CDR1 and CDR2: WSHSY and SAAADI. The CDR3 sequence is CASSEQGPVFYGYTF. DNA for the CDR3: TGCGCCAGCAGTGAGCAGGGGCCGGTGTTCTATGGCTACACCTTC.

Written as DNA, the CDR3 is TGTGCCAGCAGTTCAACCCAGGGGCAGTACTTC. As protein: CASSSTQGQYF. V gene TRBV28 combines with J gene TRBJ2-7, with D possibly being TRBD1 (5 bases). Per germline, CDR1 MDHEN and CDR2 SYDVKM. The V gene lost 4 bases and the J gene lost 9 bases, with 10 bases spanning the gap. The CDR3 loop spans 11 amino acids. Combining the CDR3 with reference TRBV28 and TRBJ2-7 gives the whole variable domain DVKVTQSSRYLVKRTGEKVFLECVQDMDHENMFWYRQDPGLGLRLIYFSYDVKMKEKGDIPEGYSVSREKKERFSLILESASTNQTSMYLCASSSTQGQYFGPGTRLTVT.

The chain employs TRBV6-1 and TRBJ1-2; the match to TRBD1 covers 7 bases. The germline V gene encodes CDR1 MNHNS and CDR2 SASEGT. This CDR3 spans 14 amino acids. Trimming cost V 4 bases and J 6 bases; bases outside gene matches: 8. The CDR3 bases are TGTGCCAGCAGTGGGCTACAGGGGTTGAATGGCTACACCTTC. Translating it yields CASSGLQGLNGYTF.

The V gene is TRBV5-6, the J gene TRBJ1-4; D not resolved. V lost 1 base and J lost 5, with 6 bases in between. Germline V gene sequence: CDR1 SGHDT, CDR2 YYEEEE. This CDR3 region has 13 residues. CDR3 loop: CASSLSVNEKLFF. The CDR3 DNA sequence: TGTGCCAGCAGCTTGAGCGTGAATGAAAAACTGTTTTTT.

The chain has TRBV6-6 and TRBJ2-7; 11 bases agree with TRBD2. The CDR3 length is 15 residues. V lost 0 bases to trimming and J lost 6 bases; unmatched junction nucleotides: 4. Germline CDR1 MNHNY, CDR2 SVGAGI (reference sequence). CDR3 bases: TGTGCCAGCAGTTACTCCGCACTAGCGGGAGTCGAGCAGTACTTC. Amino acid sequence: CASSYSALAGVEQYF.

The chain combines TRBV7-9 with TRBJ2-7; D may be TRBD2 (6 bases). This CDR3 has 16 residues. CDR1 SEHNR and CDR2 FQNEAQ come from the germline V gene (reference sequence). Trimming shortened V by 0 bases and J by 4 bases, and 16 bases separated the two germline ends. The CDR3 region has the DNA TGTGCCAGCAGCTTAGCGGGCGGGACCCCCCTTTACGAGCAGTACTTC. Translation: CASSLAGGTPLYEQYF. Full variable domain (remainder filled in from reference TRBV7-9 and TRBJ2-7): DTGVSQNPRHKITKRGQNVTFRCDPISEHNRLYWYRQTLGQGPEFLTYFQNEAQLEKSRLLSDRFSAERPKGSFSTLEIQRTEQGDSAMYLCASSLAGGTPLYEQYFGPGTRLTVT.

The rearrangement joins TRBV7-3 to TRBJ2-3; TRBD1 aligns across 7 bases. The V and J ends lost 4 bases and 1 base, in that order; junction bases with no gene match: 5. CDR1 SGHTA and CDR2 FQGTGA come from the germline V gene. This CDR3 has 15 residues. This CDR3 is CASSYRGGGTDTQYF. CDR3 in DNA: TGTGCCAGCAGCTACAGGGGTGGAGGCACAGATACGCAGTATTTT.

This clone was recorded once. V is TRBV20-1 and J is TRBJ2-1; the D gene is possibly TRBD1 (6 bases). This CDR3 is 11 amino acids long. The germline V gene encodes CDR1 DFQATT and CDR2 SNEGSKA (reference sequence). Trimming stripped 6 bases from V and 6 bases from J, with 9 bases between. CDR3 nucleotides: TGCAGTGCATTAGGGGGCAATGAGCAGTTCTTC. Translated, it gives CSALGGNEQFF.

The genes are TRBV5-1 and TRBJ1-5; no firm D call. V gave up 0 bases and J gave up 4 bases, with 11 bases separating them. The CDR3 loop spans 15 amino acids. CDR1 is SGHRS and CDR2 is YFSETQ in the germline V gene. The CDR3 nucleotides are TGCGCCAGCAGCTTGGGAGGCGCGTCGAATCAGCCCCAGCATTTT. Translated, it gives CASSLGGASNQPQHF.

The genes are TRBV5-1 and TRBJ2-3, with D unclear. Trimming took off 0 bases at V and 4 bases at J, with 12 bases between the two ends. Germline CDR1 and CDR2: SGHRS and YFSETQ. CDR3 length equals 15 residues. Here the CDR3 reads CASSLAGQSADTQYF. The CDR3 DNA reads TGCGCCAGCAGCTTGGCCGGCCAGAGCGCAGATACGCAGTATTTT.